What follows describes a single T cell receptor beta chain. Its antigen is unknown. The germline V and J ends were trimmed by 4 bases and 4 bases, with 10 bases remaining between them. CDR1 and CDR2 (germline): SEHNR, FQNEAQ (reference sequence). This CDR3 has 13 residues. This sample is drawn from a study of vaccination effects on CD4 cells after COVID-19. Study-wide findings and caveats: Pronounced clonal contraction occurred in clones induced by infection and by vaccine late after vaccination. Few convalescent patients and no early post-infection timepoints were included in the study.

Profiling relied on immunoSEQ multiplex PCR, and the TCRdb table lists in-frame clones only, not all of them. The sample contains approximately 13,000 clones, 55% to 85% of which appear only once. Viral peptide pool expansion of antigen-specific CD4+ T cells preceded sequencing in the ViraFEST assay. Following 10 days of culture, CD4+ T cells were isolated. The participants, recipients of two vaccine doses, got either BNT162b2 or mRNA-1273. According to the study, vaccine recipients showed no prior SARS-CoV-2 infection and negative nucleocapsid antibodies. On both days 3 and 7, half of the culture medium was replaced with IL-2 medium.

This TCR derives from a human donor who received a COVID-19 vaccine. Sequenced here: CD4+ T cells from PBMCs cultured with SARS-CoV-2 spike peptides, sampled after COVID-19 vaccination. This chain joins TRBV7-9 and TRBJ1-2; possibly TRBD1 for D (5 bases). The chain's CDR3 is CASSSPGGYGYTF. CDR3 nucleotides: TGTGCCAGCAGCTCCCCCGGGGGCTATGGCTACACCTTC. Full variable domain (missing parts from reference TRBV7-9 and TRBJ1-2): DTGVSQNPRHKITKRGQNVTFRCDPISEHNRLYWYRQTLGQGPEFLTYFQNEAQLEKSRLLSDRFSAERPKGSFSTLEIQRTEQGDSAMYLCASSSPGGYGYTFGSGTRLTVV.